This T cell receptor (beta chain) was obtained from a study of T cells after yellow fever vaccination. This clonotype was observed a few times. TCRdb processed the 5' RACE reads anew with MiXCR; each CDR3 protein has one entry. The repertoire holds fewer than 450,000 distinct CDR3 sequences, with roughly 8.6% as singletons. The CDR3 totals 14 residues. Germline CDR1 and CDR2: SGHDN and FVKESK. Trimming pared 1 base from V and 0 bases from J, leaving 7 bases between. Source: PBMCs, taken more than 35 days after the first yellow fever vaccination. The source is a man younger than 30 who received the YFV17D yellow fever vaccine. The chain is built from TRBV14 and TRBJ2-7; D unclear. CDR3 in amino acids: CASSQVGVSYEQYF. Here the CDR3 DNA reads TGTGCCAGCAGCCAAGTCGGAGTCTCCTACGAGCAGTACTTC.